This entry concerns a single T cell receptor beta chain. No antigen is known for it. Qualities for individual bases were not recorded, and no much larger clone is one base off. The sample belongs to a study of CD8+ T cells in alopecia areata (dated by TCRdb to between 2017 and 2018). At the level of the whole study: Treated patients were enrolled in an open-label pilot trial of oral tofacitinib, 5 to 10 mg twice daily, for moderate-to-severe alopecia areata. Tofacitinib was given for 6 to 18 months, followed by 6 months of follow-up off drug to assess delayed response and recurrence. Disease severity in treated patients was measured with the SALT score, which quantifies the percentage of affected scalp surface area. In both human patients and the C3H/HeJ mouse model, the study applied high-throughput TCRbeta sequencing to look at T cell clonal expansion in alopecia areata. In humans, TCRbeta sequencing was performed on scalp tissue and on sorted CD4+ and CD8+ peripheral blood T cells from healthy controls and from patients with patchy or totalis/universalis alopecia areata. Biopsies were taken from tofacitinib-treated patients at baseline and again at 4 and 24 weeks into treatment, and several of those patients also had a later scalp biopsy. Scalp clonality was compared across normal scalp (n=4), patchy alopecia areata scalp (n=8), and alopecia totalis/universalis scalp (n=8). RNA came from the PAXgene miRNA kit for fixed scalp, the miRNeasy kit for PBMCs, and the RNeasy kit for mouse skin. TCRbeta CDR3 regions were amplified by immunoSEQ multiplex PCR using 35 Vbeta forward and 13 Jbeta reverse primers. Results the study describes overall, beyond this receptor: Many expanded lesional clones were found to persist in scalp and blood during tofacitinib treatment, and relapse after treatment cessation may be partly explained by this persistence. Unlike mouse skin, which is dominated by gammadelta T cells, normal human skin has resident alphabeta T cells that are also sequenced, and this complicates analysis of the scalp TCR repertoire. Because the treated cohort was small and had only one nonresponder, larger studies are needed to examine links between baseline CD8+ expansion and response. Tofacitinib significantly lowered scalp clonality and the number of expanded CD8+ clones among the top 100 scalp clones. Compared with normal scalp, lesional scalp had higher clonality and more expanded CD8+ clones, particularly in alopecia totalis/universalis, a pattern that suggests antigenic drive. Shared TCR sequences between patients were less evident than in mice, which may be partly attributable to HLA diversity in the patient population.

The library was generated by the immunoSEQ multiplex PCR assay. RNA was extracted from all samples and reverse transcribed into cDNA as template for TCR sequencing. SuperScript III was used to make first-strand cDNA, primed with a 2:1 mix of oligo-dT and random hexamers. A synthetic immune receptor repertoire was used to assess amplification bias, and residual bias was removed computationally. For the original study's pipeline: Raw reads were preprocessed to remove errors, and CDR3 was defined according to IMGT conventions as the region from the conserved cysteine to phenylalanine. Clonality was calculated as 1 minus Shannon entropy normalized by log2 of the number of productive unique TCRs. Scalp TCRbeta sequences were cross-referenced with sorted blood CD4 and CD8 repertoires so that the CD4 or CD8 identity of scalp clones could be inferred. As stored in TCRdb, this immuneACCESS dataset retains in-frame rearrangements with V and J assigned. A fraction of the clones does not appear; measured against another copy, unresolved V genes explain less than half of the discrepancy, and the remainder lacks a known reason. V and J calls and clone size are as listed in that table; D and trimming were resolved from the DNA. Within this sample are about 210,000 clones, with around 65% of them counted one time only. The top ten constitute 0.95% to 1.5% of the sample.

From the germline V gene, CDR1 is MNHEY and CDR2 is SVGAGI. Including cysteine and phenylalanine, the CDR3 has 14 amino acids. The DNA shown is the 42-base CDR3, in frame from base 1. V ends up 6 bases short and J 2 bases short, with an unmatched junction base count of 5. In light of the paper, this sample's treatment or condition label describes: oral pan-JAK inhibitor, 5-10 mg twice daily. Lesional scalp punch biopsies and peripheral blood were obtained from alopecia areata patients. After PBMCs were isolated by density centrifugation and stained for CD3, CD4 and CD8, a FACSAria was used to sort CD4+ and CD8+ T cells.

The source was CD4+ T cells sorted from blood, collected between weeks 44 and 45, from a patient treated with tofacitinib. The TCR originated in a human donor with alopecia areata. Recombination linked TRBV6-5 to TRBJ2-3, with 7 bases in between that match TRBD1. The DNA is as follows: TGTGCCAGCAGATCGGGACAGCACACAGATACGCAGTATTTT. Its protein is CASRSGQHTDTQYF.